The clone carrying this T cell receptor beta chain was seen a few times. This entry comes from a study of blood T cell repertoires in COVID-19. At the level of the study: Sites across the United States, Italy and Spain contributed samples from acute and convalescent COVID-19. PBMCs, B-cell-depleted T cells, or T cells were the source of the cDNA or gDNA that made up the material.

The V end lost 4 bases, the J end lost 6 bases, and 16 bases lay between the germline ends. CDR3 length: 15 amino acids. The germline CDR1 and CDR2 sequences are MNHNY and SVGAGI (reference sequence). Original processing methods: Estimation of nucleated cell counts relied on the amplification of reference gene primers. Profiled with immunoSEQ multiplex PCR; TCRdb holds only in-frame clones, not every one. From that table come the V and J calls and clone size; the DNA was used to work out D and trimming. The sample lists 350,000 to 550,000 clones, around 89% occurring once. The source of this sequence is a woman under 40 with acute or convalescent COVID-19. Material for sequencing was peripheral blood. This rearrangement joins TRBV6-6 to TRBJ1-5; TRBD1 is a possible D gene (5 bases). CDR3 residues: CASSFPLGGGQPQHF. CDR3 in DNA: TGTGCCAGCAGTTTTCCGTTGGGCGGGGGTCAGCCCCAGCATTTT.